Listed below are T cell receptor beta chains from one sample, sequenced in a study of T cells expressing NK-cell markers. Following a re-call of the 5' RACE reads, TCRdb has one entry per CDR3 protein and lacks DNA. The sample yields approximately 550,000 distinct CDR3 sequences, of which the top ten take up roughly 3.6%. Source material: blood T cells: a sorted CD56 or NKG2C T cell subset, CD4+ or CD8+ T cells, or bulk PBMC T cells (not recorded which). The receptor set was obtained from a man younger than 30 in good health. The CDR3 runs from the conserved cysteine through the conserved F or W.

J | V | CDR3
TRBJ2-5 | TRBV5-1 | CASSWETSGRQETQYF
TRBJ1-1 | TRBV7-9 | CASSLRQGAEAFF
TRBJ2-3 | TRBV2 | CASSENRASSTDTQYF
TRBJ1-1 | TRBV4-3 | CASSQDQLTTATEAFF
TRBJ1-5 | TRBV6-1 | CASRWGDNQPQHF
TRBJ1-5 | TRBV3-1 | CASSLREQPQHF
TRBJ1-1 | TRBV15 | CATQSGLEDPNTEAFF
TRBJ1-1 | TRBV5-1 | CASSPGTDLEAFF
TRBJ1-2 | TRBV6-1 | CASSPQINYGYTF
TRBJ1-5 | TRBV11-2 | CASSLGQARPQHF
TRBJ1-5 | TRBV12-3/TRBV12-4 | CASIIDPGNQPQHF
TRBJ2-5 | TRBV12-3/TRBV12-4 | CASSLGVGTQYF
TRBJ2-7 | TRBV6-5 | CASSYSRASSYEQYF
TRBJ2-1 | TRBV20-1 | CSASSPETSGSYNEQFF
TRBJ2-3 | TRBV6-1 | CASTSPQREGRQYF
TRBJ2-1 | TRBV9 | CASSVGLAGEGRNEQFF
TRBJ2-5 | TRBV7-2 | CASSLGTFQETQYF
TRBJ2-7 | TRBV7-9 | CASSPPPSYEQYF
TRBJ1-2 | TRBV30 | CAWTDRFFNYGYTF
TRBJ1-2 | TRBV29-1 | CSVAELGGFGYTF
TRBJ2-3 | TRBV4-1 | CASSQPGTVDTQYF
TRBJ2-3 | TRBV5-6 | CASTATDTQYF
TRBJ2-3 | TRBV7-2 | CASSLWGRGETDTQYF